This T cell receptor (beta chain) was captured in a study of cytomegalovirus exposure and HLA in healthy donors. Study-wide results and limits: Cytomegalovirus-associated TCR beta chains were listed, numbering roughly 150.

This CDR3 region has 13 residues. The germline gives CDR1 ENHRY, CDR2 SYGVKD. With respect to this clone: What it binds is not known.

Whereas donors were nominally healthy upon sampling, unrecorded immune exposures were probable. It was with 60 Vbeta and 13 Jbeta primers that the PCR ran. The data were produced by immunoSEQ multiplex PCR, yet TCRdb's version contains in-frame clones alone and is incomplete. The sample holds some 100,000 clones, around 76% seen once. Sequences were obtained from PBMCs. This clonotype was obtained from a woman between 45 and 65 years old in good health and CMV-seropositive. This chain joins TRBV10-3 and TRBJ1-5, with D unresolved. This chain's CDR3 is CASGAYSNQPQHF. Here the CDR3 DNA reads TGTGCAAGCGGAGCCTATAGCAATCAGCCCCAGCATTTT.